The rows below give T cell receptor beta chains drawn from one sample of a study of T-cell memory formation after mild COVID-19. TCRdb re-called the 5' RACE reads with MiXCR, one entry per CDR3 protein. The profile covers about half a million distinct CDR3 sequences, with over 15% appearing a single time and about 12% taken by the ten largest. The sample comprised PBMCs or a T cell subset sorted from them (not recorded which). The receptors originated from an adult woman who had mild COVID-19 (a few samples of this study predate the infection). Cell type and time point are not known. Both conserved end residues are part of each CDR3. Each record gives: V gene, clone size, J gene, D gene, CDR3 protein, CDR3 DNA. The D gene is left open where the match is weak. Some rows mark clone size as missing; the rest say once, few, many or name a class of expanded clone.

v_gene: TRBV7-9
abundance: NA
j_gene: TRBJ2-7
d_gene: TRBD1
CDR3aa: CASRIPGTGGYYEQYF
CDR3nt: TGTGCCAGCAGGATACCGGGCACAGGGGGCTACTACGAGCAGTACTTC

v_gene: TRBV4-1
abundance: few
j_gene: TRBJ1-1
d_gene: NA
CDR3aa: CASSQPGVGTEAFF
CDR3nt: TGCGCCAGCAGCCAACCAGGGGTAGGGACTGAAGCTTTCTTT

v_gene: TRBV5-1
abundance: NA
j_gene: TRBJ2-1
d_gene: NA
CDR3aa: CASSSDTKLYNEQFF
CDR3nt: TGCGCCAGCAGTTCGGACACAAAATTATACAATGAGCAGTTCTTC

v_gene: TRBV10-3
abundance: few
j_gene: TRBJ2-7
d_gene: NA
CDR3aa: CAISVEVSYEQYF
CDR3nt: TGTGCCATCAGTGTAGAGGTCTCCTACGAGCAGTACTTC

v_gene: TRBV5-1
abundance: NA
j_gene: TRBJ2-1
d_gene: NA
CDR3aa: CASSLSSGEREQFF
CDR3nt: TGCGCCAGCAGCCTGAGTAGTGGCGAGCGGGAGCAGTTCTTC

v_gene: TRBV12-3/TRBV12-4
abundance: few
j_gene: TRBJ1-1
d_gene: NA
CDR3aa: CASSQTRLGRFF
CDR3nt: TGTGCCAGCAGTCAAACACGGCTAGGACGGTTCTTT

v_gene: TRBV7-9
abundance: few
j_gene: TRBJ2-1
d_gene: TRBD2
CDR3aa: CASSLQTSGSPLYNEQFF
CDR3nt: TGTGCCAGCAGCTTACAGACTAGCGGGAGCCCCTTATACAATGAGCAGTTCTTC

v_gene: TRBV14
abundance: few
j_gene: TRBJ2-3
d_gene: NA
CDR3aa: CASSQEGDRTDTQYF
CDR3nt: TGTGCCAGCAGCCAAGAGGGGGACCGAACAGATACGCAGTATTTT

v_gene: TRBV5-1
abundance: NA
j_gene: TRBJ1-1
d_gene: NA
CDR3aa: CASSLVLGLNTEAFF
CDR3nt: TGCGCCAGCAGCTTGGTGCTAGGGCTGAACACTGAAGCTTTCTTT

v_gene: TRBV5-1
abundance: NA
j_gene: TRBJ1-2
d_gene: NA
CDR3aa: CASSLVVGDGYTF
CDR3nt: TGCGCCAGCAGCTTGGTCGTGGGGGATGGCTACACCTTC

v_gene: TRBV24-1
abundance: few
j_gene: TRBJ2-1
d_gene: TRBD1
CDR3aa: CATSDFRGQGSIHEQFF
CDR3nt: TGTGCCACCAGTGATTTCAGGGGACAGGGAAGCATCCATGAGCAGTTCTTC

v_gene: TRBV2
abundance: NA
j_gene: TRBJ1-2
d_gene: NA
CDR3aa: CASIAGGNYGYTF
CDR3nt: TGTGCCAGCATTGCCGGGGGGAACTATGGCTACACCTTC

v_gene: TRBV29-1
abundance: NA
j_gene: TRBJ1-2
d_gene: TRBD1
CDR3aa: CSVEAPTGYGYTF
CDR3nt: TGCAGCGTTGAAGCGCCGACAGGGTATGGCTACACCTTC

v_gene: TRBV7-2
abundance: NA
j_gene: TRBJ1-4
d_gene: NA
CDR3aa: CASSLARRQRGGKLFF
CDR3nt: TGTGCCAGCAGCTTAGCGCGGAGACAGCGGGGTGGAAAACTTTTTTTT

v_gene: TRBV6-1
abundance: few
j_gene: TRBJ2-7
d_gene: NA
CDR3aa: CASSERTKGGPYEQYF
CDR3nt: TGTGCCAGCAGTGAAAGGACGAAGGGGGGCCCCTACGAGCAGTACTTC

v_gene: TRBV7-9
abundance: few
j_gene: TRBJ1-5
d_gene: TRBD1
CDR3aa: CASSRGDRAQPQHF
CDR3nt: TGTGCCAGCAGCCGCGGGGACAGGGCACAGCCCCAGCATTTT

v_gene: TRBV14
abundance: many
j_gene: TRBJ2-1
d_gene: TRBD2
CDR3aa: CASSQETSGVLQFF
CDR3nt: TGTGCCAGCAGCCAAGAAACTAGCGGGGTCCTTCAGTTCTTC

v_gene: TRBV12-3/TRBV12-4
abundance: NA
j_gene: TRBJ1-5
d_gene: TRBD1
CDR3aa: CASSDDRDIQPQHF
CDR3nt: TGTGCCAGCAGCGACGACAGGGATATTCAGCCCCAGCATTTT

v_gene: TRBV20-1
abundance: NA
j_gene: TRBJ2-7
d_gene: NA
CDR3aa: CSARDSGGSGSYEQYF
CDR3nt: TGCAGTGCTAGAGATTCTGGAGGTTCCGGCTCCTACGAGCAGTACTTC

v_gene: TRBV4-2
abundance: NA
j_gene: TRBJ2-3
d_gene: TRBD2
CDR3aa: CASSQRSSSGAEDTQYF
CDR3nt: TGTGCCAGCAGCCAAAGGTCCTCTAGCGGGGCGGAAGATACGCAGTATTTT

v_gene: TRBV5-1
abundance: few
j_gene: TRBJ2-1
d_gene: TRBD1
CDR3aa: CASGSRDRGNEQFF
CDR3nt: TGCGCCAGCGGTTCCCGGGACAGGGGCAATGAGCAGTTCTTC

v_gene: TRBV7-2
abundance: many
j_gene: TRBJ2-3
d_gene: NA
CDR3aa: CASSKTDLSTDTQYF
CDR3nt: TGTGCCAGCAGCAAGACCGACTTAAGCACAGATACGCAGTATTTT

v_gene: TRBV6-5
abundance: NA
j_gene: TRBJ2-1
d_gene: NA
CDR3aa: CASTDRATVGEFF
CDR3nt: TGTGCCAGCACCGACCGGGCTACCGTGGGGGAGTTCTTC

v_gene: TRBV5-1
abundance: many
j_gene: TRBJ2-5
d_gene: TRBD1
CDR3aa: CASSSGQVGETQYF
CDR3nt: TGCGCCAGCAGCTCCGGACAGGTTGGCGAGACCCAGTACTTC

v_gene: TRBV24-1
abundance: NA
j_gene: TRBJ2-7
d_gene: NA
CDR3aa: CATSDLSGWEQYF
CDR3nt: TGTGCCACCAGTGATTTGTCAGGGTGGGAGCAGTACTTC

v_gene: TRBV6-1
abundance: NA
j_gene: TRBJ2-3
d_gene: TRBD2
CDR3aa: CASSETGGLDTQYF
CDR3nt: TGTGCCAGCAGCGAAACGGGGGGGCTAGATACGCAGTATTTT

v_gene: TRBV5-1
abundance: NA
j_gene: TRBJ2-5
d_gene: TRBD1
CDR3aa: CASSEFGQGKETQYF
CDR3nt: TGCGCCAGCAGCGAGTTCGGACAGGGTAAAGAGACCCAGTACTTC

v_gene: TRBV12-3/TRBV12-4
abundance: NA
j_gene: TRBJ2-1
d_gene: NA
CDR3aa: CASSRGAGAYNEQFF
CDR3nt: TGTGCCAGCAGTCGGGGGGCGGGGGCTTACAATGAGCAGTTCTTC

v_gene: TRBV6-4
abundance: NA
j_gene: TRBJ2-7
d_gene: NA
CDR3aa: CASSLLEQYF
CDR3nt: TGTGCCAGCAGTCTACTCGAGCAGTACTTC

v_gene: TRBV11-3
abundance: NA
j_gene: TRBJ2-1
d_gene: TRBD1
CDR3aa: CASGTGDYNEQFF
CDR3nt: TGTGCCAGCGGGACAGGGGACTACAATGAGCAGTTCTTC

v_gene: TRBV7-2
abundance: few
j_gene: TRBJ2-7
d_gene: NA
CDR3aa: CASTPGAGPLEQYF
CDR3nt: TGTGCCAGCACGCCGGGAGCGGGTCCCCTCGAGCAGTACTTC

v_gene: TRBV6-6
abundance: few
j_gene: TRBJ2-1
d_gene: TRBD2
CDR3aa: CASRERGIYNEQFF
CDR3nt: TGTGCCAGCAGAGAGCGGGGCATCTACAATGAGCAGTTCTTC

v_gene: TRBV6-1
abundance: few
j_gene: TRBJ2-7
d_gene: TRBD2
CDR3aa: CATRTSGMRNEQYF
CDR3nt: TGTGCCACTAGGACTAGCGGGATGAGGAACGAGCAGTACTTC

v_gene: TRBV11-3
abundance: NA
j_gene: TRBJ2-7
d_gene: NA
CDR3aa: CASSLVPFSEQYF
CDR3nt: TGTGCCAGCAGCTTGGTCCCGTTCAGCGAGCAGTACTTC

v_gene: TRBV18
abundance: NA
j_gene: TRBJ1-2
d_gene: NA
CDR3aa: CASSPNSYGYTF
CDR3nt: TGTGCCAGCTCACCAAATAGCTATGGCTACACCTTC

v_gene: TRBV12-5
abundance: few
j_gene: TRBJ1-1
d_gene: NA
CDR3aa: CASGLLQGNTEAFF
CDR3nt: TGTGCTAGTGGTTTGCTTCAGGGGAACACTGAAGCTTTCTTT

v_gene: TRBV27
abundance: NA
j_gene: TRBJ1-1
d_gene: NA
CDR3aa: CASSLFRVDTEAFF
CDR3nt: TGTGCCAGCAGTTTATTCAGGGTTGACACTGAAGCTTTCTTT

v_gene: TRBV7-8
abundance: NA
j_gene: TRBJ1-1
d_gene: NA
CDR3aa: CASSLRTPNTEAFF
CDR3nt: TGTGCCAGCAGCTTGAGGACACCGAACACTGAAGCTTTCTTT

v_gene: TRBV12-3/TRBV12-4
abundance: NA
j_gene: TRBJ1-3
d_gene: NA
CDR3aa: CASSRSGTQGNTIYF
CDR3nt: TGTGCCAGCAGTCGCAGCGGGACCCAGGGAAACACCATATATTTT

v_gene: TRBV10-3
abundance: many
j_gene: TRBJ1-3
d_gene: TRBD1
CDR3aa: CATGQANTIYF
CDR3nt: TGTGCCACAGGACAGGCAAACACCATATATTTT

v_gene: TRBV5-1
abundance: NA
j_gene: TRBJ2-7
d_gene: NA
CDR3aa: CASSLAMGNGQYF
CDR3nt: TGCGCCAGCAGCTTGGCCATGGGGAACGGGCAGTACTTC

v_gene: TRBV7-9
abundance: NA
j_gene: TRBJ1-1
d_gene: NA
CDR3aa: CASSPVTGSEAFF
CDR3nt: TGTGCCAGCAGCCCTGTCACAGGTTCTGAAGCTTTCTTT

v_gene: TRBV7-9
abundance: once
j_gene: TRBJ2-2
d_gene: TRBD1
CDR3aa: CASTPAGTGNTGELFF
CDR3nt: TGTGCCAGCACTCCGGCGGGGACAGGGAACACCGGGGAGCTGTTTTTT

v_gene: TRBV6-5
abundance: NA
j_gene: TRBJ1-3
d_gene: NA
CDR3aa: CASSLQADNGNTIYF
CDR3nt: TGTGCCAGCAGTCTTCAGGCCGATAATGGAAACACCATATATTTT

v_gene: TRBV3-1
abundance: NA
j_gene: TRBJ2-1
d_gene: NA
CDR3aa: CASSQDVTGADNEQFF
CDR3nt: TGTGCCAGCAGCCAAGATGTGACGGGGGCCGACAATGAGCAGTTCTTC